The 25 T cell receptor beta chains below come from one sample, sequenced in a study of shared clonotypes between healthy human individuals. CD8 cells classed as naive were CD45RO-negative and positively selected for CCR7, excluding terminally differentiated effector memory CD45RA+ cells. Profiled with immunoSEQ multiplex PCR; TCRdb holds only in-frame clones, not every one. The sample includes under 2,000,000 clones, approximately 95% of them seen just once. Specimen: naive CD8+ T cells sorted from blood. These receptors all come from a man aged 18-30 years in good health.

The chain combines TRBV9 with TRBJ2-1; D perhaps matches TRBD1 (6 bases). This CDR3 is built from 14 residues. The V end was cut by 4 bases, the J end by 5 bases, with 13 bases between. Germline V lookup: CDR1 SGDLS, CDR2 YYNGEE. In nucleotides, the CDR3 is TGTGCCAGCAGCCCCCAGTGGGGGCACAATGAGCAGTTCTTC. Protein sequence: CASSPQWGHNEQFF. Looking up the rest from reference TRBV9 and TRBJ2-1 gives the full variable domain: DSGVTQTPKHLITATGQRVTLRCSPRSGDLSVYWYQQSLDQGLQFLIQYYNGEERAKGNILERFSAQQFPDLHSELNLSSLELGDSALYFCASSPQWGHNEQFFGPGTRLTVL.

The CDR3 sequence is CASSFGSGIYEQYF. DNA for the CDR3: TGTGCCAGCAGCTTTGGTAGCGGGATCTACGAGCAGTACTTC. The V gene is TRBV5-6, the J gene TRBJ2-7, with 8 bases that match TRBD2. V lost 2 bases, J lost 3 bases, and 4 bases stayed unmatched. Germline V CDR1 and CDR2: SGHDT, YYEEEE. The CDR3 consists of 14 residues.

This chain uses TRBV5-1 with TRBJ1-6, with no clear D. CDR1 and CDR2 (germline): SGHRS, YFSETQ. The CDR3 length is 17 residues. Deletions cut 2 bases from V and 3 bases from J, with 15 bases between. The CDR3 is CASSFLGDQGYNSPLHF. DNA of the CDR3: TGCGCCAGCAGCTTCCTTGGGGATCAAGGCTATAATTCACCCCTCCACTTT.

The chain combines TRBV7-8 with TRBJ1-2, with 8 positions matching TRBD1. V lost 4 bases, J lost 4 bases, and 8 bases stayed unmatched. CDR1 and CDR2 (germline): SGHVS, FQNEAQ. This CDR3 comprises 15 residues. This CDR3 is CASSSETGGSYGYTF. The CDR3 DNA reads TGTGCCAGCAGCTCCGAAACAGGGGGGAGCTATGGCTACACCTTC.

The chain employs TRBV7-9 and TRBJ2-1; D gene unclear. There are 15 residues in the CDR3. Trimming took off 0 bases at V and 7 bases at J, with 13 bases between the two ends. Germline V gene sequence: CDR1 SEHNR, CDR2 FQNEAQ (reference sequence). The CDR3 is CASSLASRERNEQFF. CDR3 in DNA: TGTGCCAGCAGCTTAGCTTCGCGTGAAAGAAATGAGCAGTTCTTC.

Points on this clone: The sample carries other DNA sequences with the same CDR3. The V and J genes are TRBV7-2 and TRBJ2-7; D is unresolved. The CDR3 extends over 13 amino acids. CDR1 SGHTA and CDR2 FQGNSA come from the germline V gene. Deletions cut 3 bases from V and 1 base from J, with 7 bases between. The CDR3 nucleotides read TGTGCCAGCAGCTTGGCCGCTTCCTACGAGCAGTACTTC. This sequence encodes CASSLAASYEQYF.

The rearrangement uses TRBV29-1 and TRBJ1-1; weak D call: TRBD1 (6 bases). The germline V gene encodes CDR1 SQVTM and CDR2 ANQGSEA. The V gene lost 6 bases and the J gene lost 3 bases, with 14 bases spanning the gap. The CDR3 is 13 residues long. The CDR3 reads CSVDPQGYTEAFF. The CDR3 DNA sequence: TGCAGCGTGGACCCACAGGGTTACACTGAAGCTTTCTTT.

This clone was observed a single time. The same CDR3 arises from other DNA sequences in this sample as well. V usage is TRBV5-4 and J usage is TRBJ1-1, with no clear D. CDR3 length: 13 amino acids. The V gene lost 5 bases and the J gene lost 0 bases, with 8 bases spanning the gap. Germline-derived CDR1 and CDR2 are SGHNT and YYREEE (reference sequence). The CDR3 DNA follows: TGTGCCAGCAGTCTGTCTATGAACACTGAAGCTTTCTTT. Amino acid sequence: CASSLSMNTEAFF. Supplemented by reference TRBV5-4 and TRBJ1-1, the full variable domain reads ETGVTQSPTHLIKTRGQQVTLRCSSQSGHNTVSWYQQALGQGPQFIFQYYREEENGRGNFPPRFSGLQFPNYSSELNVNALELDDSALYLCASSLSMNTEAFFGQGTRLTVV.

The gene calls are TRBV27 and TRBJ2-7; 8 positions match TRBD1. Germline V gene data show CDR1 as MNHEY and CDR2 as SMNVEV (reference sequence). Unmatched junction bases numbered 4, after V lost 6 bases and J lost 3 bases. The CDR3 length is 13 residues. CDR3 bases: TGTGCCAGCAGGAACAGGGGGGTCTACGAGCAGTACTTC. Protein sequence: CASRNRGVYEQYF.

In its sample, this clone was seen once. This sequence joins TRBV15 and TRBJ1-1; D gene uncertain. The CDR3 has 15 residues. The V end was cut by 2 bases, the J end by 0 bases, with 10 bases between. CDR1 and CDR2 from the germline V gene are LNHNV and YYDKDF (reference sequence). The CDR3 DNA is TGTGCCACCAGCAGATGGGGAGAGCTGAACACTGAAGCTTTCTTT. It translates to CATSRWGELNTEAFF.

This chain links TRBV11-1 with TRBJ2-7, with 7 bases that match TRBD2. The CDR3 has 15 residues. Trimming cost V 5 bases and J 5 bases; bases outside gene matches: 12. The germline CDR1 and CDR2 sequences are SGHAT and FQDESV (reference sequence). CDR3 sequence: CASSPTPRGSNEQYF. In DNA, the CDR3 is TGTGCCAGCAGCCCTACGCCGCGGGGGAGTAACGAGCAGTACTTC.

The chain combines TRBV29-1 with TRBJ2-3; 8 bases are shared with TRBD1. The CDR3 spans 15 residues. Germline V gene sequence: CDR1 SQVTM, CDR2 ANQGSEA. Losses at the gene ends were 2 bases for V and 2 bases for J; bases not matched to a gene: 6. CDR3 nucleotides: TGCAGCGTTGAACCCAGGGGGCCGGACACAGATACGCAGTATTTT. Translating it yields CSVEPRGPDTDTQYF.

The rearrangement joins TRBV5-4 to TRBJ2-7; the D gene is possibly TRBD2 (5 bases). The germline V gene has CDR1 SGHNT and CDR2 YYREEE (reference sequence). V was clipped by 0 bases and J by 6 bases, with 10 bases between them. The CDR3 sequence is 13 residues long. For the CDR3, the DNA is TGTGCCAGCAGCTTGGACCCTGAGGGCGAGCAGTACTTC. Its translation is CASSLDPEGEQYF. Full variable domain (rest looked up from reference TRBV5-4 and TRBJ2-7): ETGVTQSPTHLIKTRGQQVTLRCSSQSGHNTVSWYQQALGQGPQFIFQYYREEENGRGNFPPRFSGLQFPNYSSELNVNALELDDSALYLCASSLDPEGEQYFGPGTRLTVT.

The chain joins TRBV28 to TRBJ2-1; weak D call: TRBD1 (6 bases). Trimming took off 6 bases at V and 7 bases at J, with 13 bases between the two ends. This CDR3 contains 13 residues. Germline values: CDR1 MDHEN, CDR2 SYDVKM. The CDR3 region is CASSPITGNEQFF. The CDR3 coding sequence is TGTGCCAGCAGCCCAATCACAGGGAATGAGCAGTTCTTC.

This CDR3 reads CAWSVEVGYEQYF. CDR3 coding DNA: TGTGCCTGGAGTGTAGAGGTCGGGTACGAGCAGTACTTC. V usage is TRBV30 and J usage is TRBJ2-7; D not certain. The V gene lost 0 bases and the J gene lost 4 bases, with 10 bases spanning the gap. The CDR3 spans 13 residues. Germline loops: CDR1 GTSNPN, CDR2 SVGIG (reference sequence).

This chain links TRBV5-6 with TRBJ1-6, with 11 bases that match TRBD1. This CDR3 contains 13 residues. Germline loops: CDR1 SGHDT, CDR2 YYEEEE. J gave up 15 bases and V 3 bases, and 5 bases lay outside the gene matches. The CDR3 here is CASSYGTGGHLHF. CDR3 bases: TGTGCCAGCAGCTATGGGACAGGGGGGCACCTCCACTTT.

The V gene is TRBV13, the J gene TRBJ2-1, with D maybe TRBD2 (7 bases). The CDR3 length is 14 residues. Germline V gene sequence: CDR1 PRHDT, CDR2 FYEKMQ (reference sequence). V was clipped by 4 bases and J by 6 bases, with 13 bases between them. This CDR3 is CASSSGGRVNEQFF. In DNA form, the CDR3 reads TGTGCCAGCAGCTCGGGGGGCCGGGTCAATGAGCAGTTCTTC.

The chain employs TRBV28 and TRBJ2-7; 9 bases align to TRBD2. Looked up from germline, CDR1 is MDHEN and CDR2 is SYDVKM. V shed 8 bases and J 3 bases; nucleotides not matched to a gene: 11. CDR3 length: 15 amino acids. CDR3 sequence reads: CASVPAGGSFYEQYF. CDR3 bases: TGTGCCAGCGTCCCAGCGGGGGGTTCCTTCTACGAGCAGTACTTC.

In regard to this clone: The sample contains more than one DNA sequence encoding this CDR3. The chain combines TRBV5-6 with TRBJ2-3; D is possibly TRBD1 or TRBD2 (5 bases each). V was shortened by 5 bases and J by 6 bases, with 13 bases between the two germline ends. Germline CDR1 and CDR2: SGHDT and YYEEEE. The CDR3 length is 13 residues. The CDR3 bases are TGTGCCAGCAGTTGGGGGAGTGGTGATACGCAGTATTTT. Its translation is CASSWGSGDTQYF.

V usage is TRBV2 and J usage is TRBJ1-4; a possible D gene is TRBD1 (5 bases). Germline V gene lookup returns CDR1 SNHLY and CDR2 FYNNEI. The CDR3 is made up of 14 amino acids. Between the trimmed V and J ends, which lost 6 bases and 0 bases, there was a span of 8 bases. CDR3 coding DNA: TGTGCCAGCAGGGGGACCTCAACTAATGAAAAACTGTTTTTT. It translates to CASRGTSTNEKLFF. The full variable domain, with the rest looked up from reference TRBV2 and TRBJ1-4, is EPEVTQTPSHQVTQMGQEVILRCVPISNHLYFYWYRQILGQKVEFLVSFYNNEISEKSEIFDDQFSVERPDGSNFTLKIRSTKLEDSAMYFCASRGTSTNEKLFFGSGTQLSVL.

As regards this clone: This same CDR3 is encoded by further DNA sequences in the sample. The genes are TRBV27 and TRBJ2-7; 9 bases are a match to TRBD1. Trimming removed 5 bases from V and 4 bases from J; junction bases left unmatched: 3. The germline gives CDR1 MNHEY, CDR2 SMNVEV (reference sequence). This CDR3 has 13 residues. The CDR3 here is CASSPGQGYEQYF. The CDR3 nucleotides are TGTGCCAGCAGTCCGGGACAGGGTTACGAGCAGTACTTC.

This sequence joins TRBV7-8 and TRBJ1-2; D might be TRBD1 (5 bases). The V and J ends lost 4 bases and 4 bases respectively, with 16 bases between them. The CDR3 extends over 15 amino acids. Germline V CDR1 and CDR2: SGHVS, FQNEAQ. This CDR3 reads CASSYPGTDPYGYTF. CDR3 sequence (DNA): TGTGCCAGCAGCTACCCCGGGACGGACCCCTATGGCTACACCTTC. Drawing the rest from reference TRBV7-8 and TRBJ1-2, the complete variable domain is GAGVSQSPRYKVAKRGQDVALRCDPISGHVSLFWYQQALGQGPEFLTYFQNEAQLDKSGLPSDRFFAERPEGSVSTLKIQRTQQEDSAVYLCASSYPGTDPYGYTFGSGTRLTVV.

The rearrangement links TRBV2 to TRBJ2-7; 9 nucleotides agree with TRBD1. V shed 8 bases, J shed 7 bases, and the junction held 15 bases outside the gene matches. Germline CDR1 is SNHLY and CDR2 is FYNNEI. The CDR3 contains 15 residues. The CDR3 DNA sequence: TGTGCCAGCCAACGGACAGGGGCCCTTGAGTGGGAGCAGTACTTC. Translating it yields CASQRTGALEWEQYF. The full variable domain, its missing parts supplied by reference TRBV2 and TRBJ2-7, is EPEVTQTPSHQVTQMGQEVILRCVPISNHLYFYWYRQILGQKVEFLVSFYNNEISEKSEIFDDQFSVERPDGSNFTLKIRSTKLEDSAMYFCASQRTGALEWEQYFGPGTRLTVT.

The rearrangement joins TRBV4-1 to TRBJ2-5; D is perhaps TRBD2 (7 bases). The CDR3 is 17 residues long. Deletions cut 4 bases from V and 2 bases from J, with 20 bases between. Germline V gene data show CDR1 as MGHRA and CDR2 as YSYEKL. The CDR3 sequence: CASSRLGRGALQETQYF. DNA for the CDR3: TGCGCCAGCAGCCGTCTGGGCCGGGGGGCGCTTCAAGAGACCCAGTACTTC.

This chain links TRBV4-3 with TRBJ1-5; D perhaps matches TRBD1 (6 bases). The CDR3 is 15 residues long. Germline V gene sequence: CDR1 LGHNA, CDR2 YSLEER. The ends were cut back, 2 bases at V and 8 bases at J, with 16 bases in the middle. In DNA, the CDR3 is TGCGCCAGCAGCCAAAATGAGGGGGGCCTAGAGCCCCAGCATTTT. Its protein is CASSQNEGGLEPQHF.